Following are 14 T cell receptor beta chains from one sample sequenced in a study of regulatory T cells in long-lasting Graves disease listed by TCRdb under 2021. Library creation used multiplex PCR. Sequencing was performed on an Illumina HiSeq 4000. iRepertoire HTBI primers and Arm-PCR amplification of CDR3 regions were used to construct TCR beta libraries. Using fastp at Q25 and MiXCR, TCRdb reprocessed the public reads and kept productive beta chains. Rows matching on CDR3 protein sequence are summarized as one entry with the most common DNA and genes. In all, the sample holds hundreds of thousands of distinct CDR3 sequences, and around 20% of those were seen once. Of the sample, around 21% is held by the ten largest clones. The label giving this sample's time point can be read as: persistent/refractory GD, antithyroid drugs over 5 years with positive TRAb. For both TCR sequencing and RNA sequencing, RNA was extracted from PBMCs using TRIzol.

Sequencing used peripheral blood mononuclear cells (PBMCs), obtained when the disease was refractory, from a patient treated with antithyroid drugs. The origin of the receptors is a female donor with Graves disease.

The chain employs TRBV6-5 and TRBJ1-2; no clear D gene. The CDR3 loop spans 14 amino acids. V lost 2 bases and J 3 bases, leaving 10 bases between the germline ends. Germline V lookup: CDR1 MNHEY, CDR2 SVGAGI. CDR3 sequence: CASSYGGEDYGYTF. The DNA for the CDR3 is TGTGCCAGCAGTTACGGTGGGGAGGACTATGGCTACACCTTC.

The chain links TRBV6-1 to TRBJ2-2, with no clear D. Germline-derived CDR1 and CDR2 are MNHNS and SASEGT. Trimming took off 7 bases at V and 4 bases at J, with 16 bases between the two ends. This CDR3 has 15 residues. CDR3 amino acids: CASNRLRRGTGELFF. The CDR3 DNA follows: TGTGCCAGCAATAGACTCCGACGCGGCACCGGGGAGCTGTTTTTT.

This clonotype was recorded many times. V is TRBV30 and J is TRBJ2-7; TRBD2 is a possible D gene (6 bases). In germline, CDR1 is GTSNPN, CDR2 SVGIG (reference sequence). The CDR3 is made up of 15 amino acids. V gave up 2 bases and J gave up 6 bases, with 20 bases separating them. The CDR3 region is CAWSSLGGRGLEQYF. The CDR3 DNA follows: TGTGCCTGGAGTAGTCTCGGGGGAAGGGGTCTCGAGCAGTACTTC.

The chain joins TRBV12-3 or TRBV12-4 to TRBJ2-1; D perhaps matches TRBD2 (5 bases). CDR3 length: 13 amino acids. Trimming removed 9 bases at V and 5 bases at J, with 14 bases between. The CDR3 loop reads CASRRSTDNEQFF. For the CDR3, the DNA is TGTGCCAGTCGGAGGTCTACCGACAATGAGCAGTTCTTC.

The J gene is TRBJ2-3, the V gene TRBV2; 8 positions match TRBD1. Germline V gives CDR1 SNHLY, CDR2 FYNNEI. V shed 6 bases, J shed 5 bases, and the junction held 7 bases outside the gene matches. This CDR3 has 14 residues. The CDR3 is CASRRTGQKDTQYF. CDR3 bases: TGTGCCAGCAGACGGACAGGGCAAAAAGATACGCAGTATTTT. The whole variable domain, filled in from reference TRBV2 and TRBJ2-3, reads EPEVTQTPSHQVTQMGQEVILRCVPISNHLYFYWYRQILGQKVEFLVSFYNNEISEKSEIFDDQFSVERPDGSNFTLKIRSTKLEDSAMYFCASRRTGQKDTQYFGPGTRLTVL.

The chain has TRBV7-9 and TRBJ2-7, with 7 bases lining up with TRBD2. CDR1 is SEHNR, CDR2 FQNEAQ, per germline (reference sequence). CDR3 length equals 16 residues. The V and J ends lost 3 bases and 6 bases, in that order; junction bases with no gene match: 14. The CDR3 nucleotides read TGTGCCAGCAGCTTGGGAGCGGGAACAACCCTCGGCGAGCAGTACTTC. Translating gives CASSLGAGTTLGEQYF.

This clonotype was picked up a small number of times. The chain combines TRBV7-8 with TRBJ1-6; D not certain. The CDR3 is 17 residues long. The germline CDR1 and CDR2 sequences are SGHVS and FQNEAQ. V was shortened by 1 base and J by 0 bases, with 10 bases between the two germline ends. The CDR3 DNA reads as TGTGCCAGCAGCTTAGTAGTAGCCAGCTCCTATAATTCACCCCTCCACTTT. It encodes CASSLVVASSYNSPLHF.

This clonotype has at least ten counts. The V call is TRBV27, the J call TRBJ1-2, with a tentative D call TRBD1 (5 bases). CDR1 is MNHEY and CDR2 is SMNVEV in the germline V gene (reference sequence). This CDR3 region has 14 residues. V was pared by 4 bases and J by 8 bases, with 17 bases between. The CDR3 loop reads CASSSLGGKGGYTF. The CDR3 bases are TGTGCCAGCAGTTCCCTGGGGGGAAAAGGCGGCTACACCTTC.

This clonotype was found many times. The V and J genes are TRBV2 and TRBJ1-6, with TRBD1 matching 9 bases. Germline V CDR1 and CDR2: SNHLY, FYNNEI. The CDR3 sequence is 16 residues long. V shed 2 bases and J 6 bases; nucleotides not matched to a gene: 5. The CDR3: CASSENLGQGNSPLHF. DNA for the CDR3: TGTGCCAGCAGTGAAAATTTGGGACAGGGTAATTCACCCCTCCACTTT.

Regarding this clonotype: A much larger clone differs by one base, so this may be a read error. This chain's CDR3 is CASSSGGSEQYF. Written as DNA, the CDR3 is TGTGCCAGCAGTTCAGGGGGGTCCGAGCAGTACTTC. The chain combines TRBV6-2 or TRBV6-3 with TRBJ2-7, with D tentatively TRBD1 (7 bases). Trimming pared 4 bases from V and 6 bases from J, leaving 10 bases between. The CDR3 has 12 amino acids. In germline, CDR1 is MNHEY, CDR2 SVGEGT.

The chain is built from TRBV14 and TRBJ2-4, with D perhaps TRBD1 or TRBD2 (5 bases each). CDR1 is SGHDN, CDR2 FVKESK, per germline. The CDR3 sequence is 16 residues long. V gave up 1 base and J gave up 6 bases, with 16 bases separating them. The CDR3 DNA reads TGTGCCAGCAGCCAAGCCCGACGGGGCGGGTCAAACATTCAGTACTTC. As protein: CASSQARRGGSNIQYF.

J is TRBJ2-2 and V is TRBV4-2; D remains ambiguous. The germline V gene encodes CDR1 LGHNA and CDR2 YNFKEQ. V was clipped by 2 bases and J by 8 bases, with 6 bases between them. This CDR3 has 12 residues. Here the CDR3 DNA reads TGTGCCAGCAGCCAACCCACGGGGGAGCTGTTTTTT. Translated: CASSQPTGELFF.

The chain recombines TRBV6-8 with TRBJ2-5; 8 bases line up with TRBD2. Germline CDR1 reads MNHGY; CDR2 reads SAAAGT. V trimming: 0 bases; J trimming: 4 bases; junction bases outside the gene matches: 7. The CDR3 runs 16 residues. The CDR3 DNA follows: TGTGCCAGCAGTTACTCGGCAAGCGGGAGTGTAGAGACCCAGTACTTC. Its protein is CASSYSASGSVETQYF.

V usage is TRBV4-3 and J usage is TRBJ2-7, with D perhaps matching TRBD2 (6 bases). The CDR3 is 15 residues long. Trimming removed 0 bases from V and 4 bases from J, with 13 bases in between. Germline V lookup: CDR1 LGHNA, CDR2 YSLEER. Here the CDR3 reads CASSQESGTSYEQYF. CDR3 DNA sequence: TGCGCCAGCAGCCAAGAGTCCGGGACTTCGTACGAGCAGTACTTC.